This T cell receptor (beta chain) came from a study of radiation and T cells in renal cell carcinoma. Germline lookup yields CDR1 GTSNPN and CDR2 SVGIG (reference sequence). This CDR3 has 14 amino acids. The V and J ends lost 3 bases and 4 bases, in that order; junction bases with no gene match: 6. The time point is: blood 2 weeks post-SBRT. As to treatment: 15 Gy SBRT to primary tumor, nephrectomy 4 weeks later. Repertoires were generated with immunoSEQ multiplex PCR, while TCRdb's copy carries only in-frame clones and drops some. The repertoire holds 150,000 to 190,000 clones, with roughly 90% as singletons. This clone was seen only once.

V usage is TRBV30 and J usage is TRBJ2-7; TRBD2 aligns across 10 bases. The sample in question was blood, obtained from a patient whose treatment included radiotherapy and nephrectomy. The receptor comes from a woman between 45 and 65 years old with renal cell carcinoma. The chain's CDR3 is CAWRDGAGGYEQYF. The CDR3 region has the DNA TGTGCCTGGAGGGATGGAGCGGGGGGGTACGAGCAGTACTTC. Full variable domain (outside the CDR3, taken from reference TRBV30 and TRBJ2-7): SQTIHQWPATLVQPVGSPLSLECTVEGTSNPNLYWYRQAAGRGLQLLFYSVGIGQISSEVPQNLSASRPQDRQFILSSKKLLLSDSGFYLCAWRDGAGGYEQYFGPGTRLTVT.